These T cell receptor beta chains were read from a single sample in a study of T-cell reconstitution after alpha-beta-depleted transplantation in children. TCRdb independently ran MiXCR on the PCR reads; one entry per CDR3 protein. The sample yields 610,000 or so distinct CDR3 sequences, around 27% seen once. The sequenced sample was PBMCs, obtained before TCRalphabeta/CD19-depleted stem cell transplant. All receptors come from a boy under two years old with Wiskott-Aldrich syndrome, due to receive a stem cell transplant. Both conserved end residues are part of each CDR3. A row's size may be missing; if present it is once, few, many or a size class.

cdr3_aa: CASTTDSKYNEQFF; clone_size: few; v_call: TRBV28
cdr3_aa: CSVTGPSGNEQFF; clone_size: .; v_call: TRBV29-1
cdr3_aa: CSAPADSSYEQYF; clone_size: few; v_call: TRBV20-1
cdr3_aa: CAISGTGNQPQHF; clone_size: few; v_call: TRBV10-3
cdr3_aa: CASSYVGTAFNSPLHF; clone_size: .; v_call: TRBV6-5
cdr3_aa: CASSPASSGRSHEQYF; clone_size: few; v_call: TRBV5-1
cdr3_aa: CASRLVWYSDQETQYF; clone_size: few; v_call: TRBV27
cdr3_aa: CASSLADHQETQYF; clone_size: .; v_call: TRBV5-1
cdr3_aa: CASWVGTGALPTF; clone_size: .; v_call: TRBV12-3/TRBV12-4
cdr3_aa: CASSSRDKNTGELFF; clone_size: .; v_call: TRBV11-3
cdr3_aa: CASSLARNIQYF; clone_size: few; v_call: TRBV7-2
cdr3_aa: CASSQATSGTYEQYF; clone_size: .; v_call: TRBV4-2
cdr3_aa: CASSSGRASYEQYF; clone_size: .; v_call: TRBV7-9
cdr3_aa: CASSKGRTGSGNTIYF; clone_size: .; v_call: TRBV21-1
cdr3_aa: CASSPGERNTGELFF; clone_size: few; v_call: TRBV9
cdr3_aa: CSARVLAGRIYEQYF; clone_size: .; v_call: TRBV20-1
cdr3_aa: CASSIRPYEQYF; clone_size: .; v_call: TRBV5-6
cdr3_aa: CASSYYGVRTEAFF; clone_size: .; v_call: TRBV6-5
cdr3_aa: CASSSGTASVETQYF; clone_size: .; v_call: TRBV5-5
cdr3_aa: CASSTASYTEAFF; clone_size: .; v_call: TRBV12-3/TRBV12-4
cdr3_aa: CASRLGYGNTIYF; clone_size: .; v_call: TRBV6-1
cdr3_aa: CASSSGQGIPISYNEQFF; clone_size: few; v_call: TRBV5-6
cdr3_aa: CASSFRGLAGREQYF; clone_size: many; v_call: TRBV12-3/TRBV12-4
cdr3_aa: CASSLVSSTDTQYF; clone_size: many; v_call: TRBV5-1
cdr3_aa: CAWSPPNRGGGYTF; clone_size: .; v_call: TRBV30
cdr3_aa: CASSPKGPTYEQYF; clone_size: few; v_call: TRBV5-1
cdr3_aa: CASSDLVQNYNEQFF; clone_size: .; v_call: TRBV25-1
cdr3_aa: CASRKASQETQYF; clone_size: few; v_call: TRBV11-2
cdr3_aa: CASSFPRGRRTDTQYF; clone_size: .; v_call: TRBV7-8
cdr3_aa: CSARGARLSSYEQYF; clone_size: .; v_call: TRBV20-1
cdr3_aa: CSARATQGWAFF; clone_size: few; v_call: TRBV20-1
cdr3_aa: CATSDSTSGSLNEQFF; clone_size: .; v_call: TRBV24-1
cdr3_aa: CASSFRGRGYNEQFF; clone_size: few; v_call: TRBV5-1
cdr3_aa: CASSQPTSGNYNEQFF; clone_size: .; v_call: TRBV4-1
cdr3_aa: CASSPRTGDYEQYF; clone_size: .; v_call: TRBV4-1
cdr3_aa: CASSLGGTGLNEQFF; clone_size: .; v_call: TRBV7-2
cdr3_aa: CASSIGGSTDTQYF; clone_size: few; v_call: TRBV5-1
cdr3_aa: CSVEGLLAGRTDTQYF; clone_size: .; v_call: TRBV29-1
cdr3_aa: CSASEADEQFF; clone_size: .; v_call: TRBV20-1
cdr3_aa: CASQGQRSDEQFF; clone_size: few; v_call: TRBV5-1
cdr3_aa: CASSPGHTYEQYF; clone_size: .; v_call: TRBV19
cdr3_aa: CSASPLLAGGPGDTQYF; clone_size: .; v_call: TRBV20-1
cdr3_aa: CASRSDGTNRYGYTF; clone_size: few; v_call: TRBV5-1
cdr3_aa: CSVVGKNTEAFF; clone_size: few; v_call: TRBV29-1
cdr3_aa: CATTIAGRGKGEQYF; clone_size: .; v_call: TRBV21-1